Shown below are 21 T cell receptor beta chains from a single sample sequenced in a study of blood T cells in healthy people across ages. Sample-barcoded 5' priming and a J-beta primer mix drove a second PCR of about 7 to 11 cycles. MiXCR, applied by TCRdb to the 5' RACE reads, yields one record per CDR3 protein. The sample records fewer than 1.5 million distinct CDR3 sequences, around 42% being singletons. Sequenced material: blood. The receptors here all came from a woman aged 18 to 35 in good health.

V and J are TRBV10-3 and TRBJ2-1; weak D call: TRBD2 (6 bases). The CDR3 length is 11 residues. Per the germline V gene, CDR1 is ENHRY and CDR2 is SYGVKD. V lost 10 bases and J lost 12, with 16 bases in between. The CDR3 DNA reads TGTGCCACACACCAGGACTACGGGCAGTTCTTC. It encodes CATHQDYGQFF.

The genes are TRBV5-4 and TRBJ2-1; D call uncertain. Looked up from germline, CDR1 is SGHNT and CDR2 is YYREEE (reference sequence). Trimming pared 2 bases from V and 2 bases from J, leaving 8 bases between. This CDR3 contains 14 residues. CDR3 coding DNA: TGTGCCAGCAGCTTTCCTAACCCCTACAATGAGCAGTTCTTC. Protein product: CASSFPNPYNEQFF. The full variable domain, its missing parts supplied by reference TRBV5-4 and TRBJ2-1, is ETGVTQSPTHLIKTRGQQVTLRCSSQSGHNTVSWYQQALGQGPQFIFQYYREEENGRGNFPPRFSGLQFPNYSSELNVNALELDDSALYLCASSFPNPYNEQFFGPGTRLTVL.

This clonotype showed up just a few times. DNA of the CDR3: TGCAGTGCTAGAGATTCGAGAGGCAGGGGGCGGTTAGGAGAGACCCAGTACTTC. Translated, it gives CSARDSRGRGRLGETQYF. This rearrangement joins TRBV20-1 to TRBJ2-5; 8 nucleotides match TRBD1. J gave up 4 bases and V 0 bases, and 16 bases lay outside the gene matches. CDR3 length equals 18 residues. Germline CDR1 and CDR2: DFQATT and SNEGSKA (reference sequence).

J is TRBJ1-1 and V is TRBV7-9; a possible D gene is TRBD1 (6 bases). The CDR3 spans 16 residues. Trimming removed 10 bases at V and 3 bases at J, with 24 bases between. From germline, CDR1 is SEHNR and CDR2 FQNEAQ (reference sequence). The CDR3 sequence is CATFGRRGAVDTEAFF. The CDR3 coding sequence is TGTGCCACCTTCGGGCGTAGGGGGGCCGTGGACACTGAAGCTTTCTTT.

The chain has TRBV20-1 and TRBJ1-1; D ambiguous. Germline assignment: CDR1 DFQATT and CDR2 SNEGSKA (reference sequence). Trimming removed 8 bases from V and 1 base from J, with 14 bases in between. This CDR3 region has 13 residues. In DNA form, the CDR3 reads TGCAGTCGTCGGCAAAACCCGAACACTGAAGCTTTCTTT. This sequence encodes CSRRQNPNTEAFF.

This sequence joins TRBV14 and TRBJ2-7, with 7 bases matching TRBD2. Germline CDR1 SGHDN, CDR2 FVKESK. The V segment lost 1 base and the J segment 4 bases; nucleotides outside the gene matches: 13. The CDR3 length is 17 residues. The CDR3 reads CASSQGGGRGTTYEQYF. In DNA, the CDR3 is TGTGCCAGCAGCCAAGGGGGCGGGAGAGGAACTACTTACGAGCAGTACTTC.

This clonotype was seen ten or more times. The V and J genes are TRBV7-9 and TRBJ2-5, with a weak D call TRBD1 (5 bases). With 1 base removed from V and 1 base from J, the gap between germline ends came to 13 bases. CDR1 and CDR2 (germline): SEHNR, FQNEAQ (reference sequence). The CDR3 totals 16 residues. In nucleotides, the CDR3 is TGTGCCAGCAGCTTAGGCGATAGGGGCCTCCAAGAGACCCAGTACTTC. Translated: CASSLGDRGLQETQYF.

The chain links TRBV9 to TRBJ2-1, with D tentatively TRBD2 (6 bases). The CDR3 spans 15 residues. Looked up from germline, CDR1 is SGDLS and CDR2 is YYNGEE. V lost 2 bases and J lost 4, with 13 bases in between. The CDR3 DNA sequence: TGTGCCAGCAGCGTCGGTAGCGGCAATTACAATGAGCAGTTCTTC. This sequence encodes CASSVGSGNYNEQFF.

In its sample, this clonotype was seen a few times. This rearrangement joins TRBV20-1 to TRBJ2-4, with D possibly being TRBD2 (6 bases). V lost 3 bases, J lost 2 bases, and 14 bases lay in between. Per the germline V gene, CDR1 is DFQATT and CDR2 is SNEGSKA (reference sequence). The CDR3 has 15 residues. The DNA of the CDR3 is TGCAGTGCTAGCTTAGGAGGGCCCCCCAAAAACATTCAGTACTTC. Translated: CSASLGGPPKNIQYF.

This clonotype was seen only once. V and J are TRBV7-6 and TRBJ2-7; TRBD2 is a possible D gene (6 bases). The closer fit of TRBJ2-4 to the DNA end suggests the J call may be wrong. This CDR3 is 13 amino acids long. Germline lookup yields CDR1 SGHVS and CDR2 FNYEAQ. The CDR3 region is CASSATTGDIQYF. As DNA, the CDR3 is TGTGCCAGCAGCGCCACAACGGGGGACATTCAGTACTTC.

There are a few counts of this clonotype. The chain links TRBV28 to TRBJ2-3, with 10 bases matching TRBD2. The V segment lost 5 bases and the J segment 3 bases; nucleotides outside the gene matches: 8. Germline V gene sequence: CDR1 MDHEN, CDR2 SYDVKM. This CDR3 spans 16 amino acids. The CDR3 DNA sequence: TGTGCCAGCAGTCGCTCTAGCGGGAGAACGACAGATACGCAGTATTTT. Translating it yields CASSRSSGRTTDTQYF.

In this sample, this clonotype turned up a few times. The genes are TRBV6-6 and TRBJ2-1; TRBD1 agrees at 10 bases. The germline V gene encodes CDR1 MNHNY and CDR2 SVGAGI (reference sequence). This CDR3 spans 14 amino acids. Unmatched junction bases numbered 5, after V lost 5 bases and J lost 7 bases. Here the CDR3 DNA reads TGTGCCAGCAGTATACCGGGACAGGGGAATGAGCAGTTCTTC. Translated: CASSIPGQGNEQFF.

This clonotype was seen more than once but under ten times. The chain couples TRBV2 to TRBJ2-7; no clear D. Per the germline V gene, CDR1 is SNHLY and CDR2 is FYNNEI. V lost 7 bases and J 6 bases, leaving 10 bases between the germline ends. This CDR3 has 11 residues. DNA of the CDR3: TGTGCCAGCACACGGCTACGCGAGCAGTACTTC. Its protein is CASTRLREQYF.

This clonotype appeared once. The chain joins TRBV4-1 to TRBJ1-2; weak D call: TRBD1 (6 bases). V gave up 1 base and J gave up 7 bases, with 13 bases separating them. The CDR3 extends over 14 amino acids. Germline lookup yields CDR1 MGHRA and CDR2 YSYEKL. The CDR3 DNA follows: TGCGCCAGCAGCCAAGGGACGGGGGCCCTTGGCTACACCTTC. Translated: CASSQGTGALGYTF.

The chain links TRBV2 to TRBJ1-2, with D hard to call. Germline V gene lookup returns CDR1 SNHLY and CDR2 FYNNEI. The V end was cut by 3 bases, the J end by 3 bases, with 8 bases between. The CDR3 runs to 13 residues. The CDR3 here is CASSEVEYYGYTF. DNA of the CDR3: TGTGCCAGCAGTGAGGTCGAGTACTATGGCTACACCTTC.

The chain recombines TRBV9 with TRBJ2-7; TRBD1 is a possible D gene (5 bases). This CDR3 region has 14 residues. CDR1 and CDR2 from the germline V gene are SGDLS and YYNGEE. V lost 3 bases, J lost 5 bases, and 15 bases lay in between. DNA for the CDR3: TGTGCCAGCAGCGCCGGTCTAGGGGTCAACGAGCAGTACTTC. This codes for CASSAGLGVNEQYF.

J is TRBJ2-3 and V is TRBV15, with 7 positions matching TRBD2. CDR1 is LNHNV, CDR2 YYDKDF, per germline (reference sequence). This CDR3 is 16 amino acids long. The ends lost 5 bases at V and 0 bases at J; junction bases unmatched: 8. CDR3 sequence (DNA): TGTGCCACCAGCGAGATGTTGGGGGGGAGCACAGATACGCAGTATTTT. This codes for CATSEMLGGSTDTQYF.

V and J are TRBV3-1 and TRBJ2-7, with D uncertain. This CDR3 is 16 amino acids long. V lost 1 base to trimming and J lost 0 bases, with 13 bases between them. CDR1 LGHDT and CDR2 YNNKEL come from the germline V gene (reference sequence). The CDR3 region is CASSQGVGYSSYEQYF. The CDR3 coding sequence is TGTGCCAGCAGCCAAGGAGTCGGGTACAGCTCCTACGAGCAGTACTTC.

This clonotype was found a few times. The chain has TRBV20-1 and TRBJ2-6; 7 bases fit TRBD2. Looked up from germline, CDR1 is DFQATT and CDR2 is SNEGSKA (reference sequence). The CDR3 runs 18 residues. Trimming removed 5 bases from V and 2 bases from J; junction bases left unmatched: 15. In DNA, the CDR3 is TGCAGTGCTTTCCCCCGGGACGGGGGGTTAGCTGGGGCCAACGTCCTGACTTTC. It translates to CSAFPRDGGLAGANVLTF.

As DNA, the CDR3 is TGTGCCAGCATGGCGGGGGTGAGCTACGAGCAGTACTTC. Protein product: CASMAGVSYEQYF. This sequence joins TRBV6-1 and TRBJ2-1; TRBD2 aligns across 7 bases. The assigned J gene may be wrong: the sequence end matches TRBJ2-7 better. CDR3 size: 13 residues. CDR1 MNHNS and CDR2 SASEGT come from the germline V gene.

The table lists this clonotype with a few counts. The chain couples TRBV10-3 to TRBJ2-5; possibly TRBD1 or TRBD2 for D (6 bases each). Germline V gives CDR1 ENHRY, CDR2 SYGVKD. The CDR3 length is 13 residues. V lost 4 bases, J lost 11 bases, and 17 bases lay in between. The CDR3 DNA reads TGTGCCATCAGTGGAGGGGGGTACAATGAGCAGTACTTC. It is translated as CAISGGGYNEQYF.